A selection of T cell receptor beta chains follows, all from one sample in a study of cytomegalovirus exposure and HLA in healthy donors. Sequencing was performed with immunoSEQ multiplex PCR; in TCRdb, only in-frame clones are kept and a portion is missing. The sample contains under 55,000 clones, around three quarters of which appear only once. The specimen was PBMCs. Every receptor here comes from a young man in good health and CMV-seropositive. CDR3s include the opening cysteine and the closing phenylalanine or tryptophan. The D gene is left open where the match is weak. Not all rows give a size; the values are once, few, many and, for expanded clones, a class.

NA	TRBV12-5	TRBJ1-6	NA	TGTGCTAGTGGTACCCTCCCGACAGCCGACTCCTATAATTCACCCCTCCACTTT	CASGTLPTADSYNSPLHF
NA	TRBV2	TRBJ2-2	NA	TGTGCCAGCAGTGCCCACGACAGGTTTGGGAACACCGGGGAGCTGTTTTTT	CASSAHDRFGNTGELFF
NA	TRBV29-1	TRBJ2-7	NA	TGCAGCGTTGAAGGGGGGCATGGACCCTACGAGCAGTACTTC	CSVEGGHGPYEQYF
TRBD1	TRBV19	TRBJ1-5	NA	TGTGCCAGTAAGGGAGACAGGGCTGGCAATCAGCCCCAGCATTTT	CASKGDRAGNQPQHF
TRBD1	TRBV7-9	TRBJ1-2	NA	TGTGCCAGCAGCTTACTAGGACAGGGGTCCTTCTATGGCTACACCTTC	CASSLLGQGSFYGYTF
NA	TRBV2	TRBJ1-1	NA	TGTGCCAGCAGATACATGAACACTGAAGCTTTCTTT	CASRYMNTEAFF
TRBD1	TRBV19	TRBJ2-3	NA	TGTGCCAGTAGTATTTTGGGGGCATGGACAGGGACAAGCCAATCTAGCACAGATACGCAGTATTTT	CASSILGAWTGTSQSSTDTQYF
NA	TRBV21-1	TRBJ1-1	NA	TGTGCCAGCAGCACAGGGACAGGGGATTGGAACACTGAAGCTTTCTTT	CASSTGTGDWNTEAFF
TRBD1	TRBV7-6	TRBJ2-7	NA	TGTGCCAGCAGTAATCAGCAGGGGGCGAACGAGCAGTACTTC	CASSNQQGANEQYF
NA	TRBV7-9	TRBJ2-7	NA	TGTGCCAGCAGCTCGTATGACAGGCCAAGTGAGAACGAGCAGTACTTC	CASSSYDRPSENEQYF
NA	TRBV6-5	TRBJ2-3	NA	TGTGCCAGCAGTTACTCGATCACAGCAGATACGCAGTATTTT	CASSYSITADTQYF
NA	TRBV5-6	TRBJ1-3	NA	TGTGCCAGCAGCTTTCTCCAGGGACTTGGAAACACCATATATTTT	CASSFLQGLGNTIYF
TRBD1	TRBV5-1	TRBJ1-4	NA	TGCGCCAGCAGCCAGGGACAGACAATTAATGAAAAACTGTTTTTT	CASSQGQTINEKLFF
NA	TRBV29-1	TRBJ1-2	NA	TGCAGCGTTGTCCTGGGCACCGGAGAACTACCGGGAGGCTACACCTTC	CSVVLGTGELPGGYTF
TRBD2	TRBV15	TRBJ2-6	NA	TGTGCCACCAGCCTTAGCGGGGGGCGCTTTACTGGGGCCAACGTCCTGACTTTC	CATSLSGGRFTGANVLTF
NA	TRBV27	TRBJ1-5	NA	TGTGCCAGCAGTTTGGTGGGGCCCCAGCCCCAGCATTTT	CASSLVGPQPQHF
TRBD1	TRBV6-1	TRBJ1-2	few	TGTGCCAGCAGTACAGGGGGGCCCTATGGCTACACCTTC	CASSTGGPYGYTF
NA	TRBV2	TRBJ1-4	NA	TGTGCCAGCAGTGAGGGGCCCGGACAAAAACTGTTTTTT	CASSEGPGQKLFF
NA	TRBV19	TRBJ1-1	NA	TGTGCCAGTATGGGGGCAGGGGCCGTGAGGTACACTGAAGCTTTCTTT	CASMGAGAVRYTEAFF
NA	TRBV5-1	TRBJ2-3	NA	TGCGCCAGCAGCTTTGGACAGACTCGGGATACGCAGTATTTT	CASSFGQTRDTQYF
NA	TRBV18	TRBJ2-1	NA	TGTGCCAGCTCCTACTTTTCCGGGCAGGGAAATGAGCAGTTCTTC	CASSYFSGQGNEQFF
NA	TRBV19	TRBJ1-2	NA	TGTGCCAGTAGGACAGTCGGGTCATATGGCTACACCTTC	CASRTVGSYGYTF
TRBD2	TRBV4-2	TRBJ2-7	NA	TGTGCCAGCAGCGAGGGACTAGTATCCGAGCAGTACTTC	CASSEGLVSEQYF
NA	TRBV7-2	TRBJ1-1	NA	TGTGCCAGCAGCTTAGGGACAGCTTTTGAAGCTTTCTTT	CASSLGTAFEAFF
NA	TRBV5-4	TRBJ2-2	NA	TGTGCCAGCAGCGCGCGACAGGCCGGGGAGCTGTTTTTT	CASSARQAGELFF
TRBD1	TRBV7-3	TRBJ2-3	once	TGTGCCAGCAGCTTCGGGACAGGGGGCCCCACAGATACGCAGTATTTT	CASSFGTGGPTDTQYF
TRBD1	TRBV6-5	TRBJ1-2	NA	TGTGCCAGCAGGCGGACTACAGGGGGCGCAGGTGGCTACACCTTC	CASRRTTGGAGGYTF
NA	TRBV7-2	TRBJ2-7	NA	TGTGCCAGCTGCCCCCAGCCGGGCTACGAGCAGTACTTC	CASCPQPGYEQYF
TRBD1	TRBV9	TRBJ2-1	NA	TGTGCCAGCAGCGTATCAGGGGGAAATTACAATGAGCAGTTCTTC	CASSVSGGNYNEQFF
NA	TRBV21-1	TRBJ1-1	NA	TGTGCCAGCAGCACGACGGGACAGGGGACCTCTGAAGCTTTCTTT	CASSTTGQGTSEAFF
NA	TRBV5-1	TRBJ1-2	NA	TGCGCCAGCAGCGGGGGGTTACGTGGCTACACCTTC	CASSGGLRGYTF
NA	TRBV28	TRBJ2-5	few	TGTGCCAGCAGTTTGGGCAGGTCTGGCGAGACCCAGTACTTC	CASSLGRSGETQYF
TRBD2	TRBV5-1	TRBJ2-3	NA	TGCGCCAGCAGCTGGGGGGGGGTCTCCACAGATACGCAGTATTTT	CASSWGGVSTDTQYF
NA	TRBV7-6	TRBJ1-1	NA	TGTGCCAGCAGCTCCGCAGGGAACACTGAAGCTTTCTTT	CASSSAGNTEAFF
NA	TRBV5-1	TRBJ1-4	few	TGCGCCAGCAGCACGGCAACTAATGAAAAACTGTTTTTT	CASSTATNEKLFF
NA	TRBV12-5	TRBJ1-3	once	TGTGCTAGTGGCCACCTAAAACCGGGACACCTCACGACTGGAAACACCATATATTTT	CASGHLKPGHLTTGNTIYF
TRBD1	TRBV5-1	TRBJ2-7	NA	TGCGCCAGCTCGGCAGGGGGCGAGCAGTACTTC	CASSAGGEQYF
NA	TRBV9	TRBJ2-5	NA	TGTGCCAGCAGTATCGGTGGAGAGACCCAGTACTTC	CASSIGGETQYF
TRBD1	TRBV7-6	TRBJ1-6	NA	TGTGCCAGCAGCCAACGATTCCGGGACAGTAATTCACCCCTCCACTTT	CASSQRFRDSNSPLHF
NA	TRBV11-2	TRBJ2-5	NA	TGTGCCAGCAGCTTAGGGCCGGGGGTAGGGCAAGAGACCCAGTACTTC	CASSLGPGVGQETQYF
NA	TRBV7-2	TRBJ1-2	NA	TGTGCCAGCAGCATCAAGACCGGGAGTGGCTACACCTTC	CASSIKTGSGYTF
NA	TRBV10-2	TRBJ2-1	once	TGCGCCAGCATCTTGACTATGGGCCCATACAATGGGCAGTTCTTC	CASILTMGPYNGQFF
TRBD1	TRBV5-6	TRBJ1-2	NA	TGTGCCAGCAGCCTAATCCGGGACAGGGACTATGGCTACACCTTC	CASSLIRDRDYGYTF
NA	TRBV7-6	TRBJ2-2	few	TGTGCCAGCAGCCGACGGAGCACCGGGGAGCTGTTTTTT	CASSRRSTGELFF
TRBD1	TRBV2	TRBJ1-5	NA	TGTGCCAGCAGGGCCGGGACAGGGGGCAATCAGCCCCAGCATTTT	CASRAGTGGNQPQHF
TRBD1	TRBV9	TRBJ2-1	NA	TGTGCCAGCAGCCCTCAAACCGGGACAGGGTACAATGAGCAGTTCTTC	CASSPQTGTGYNEQFF
NA	TRBV18	TRBJ2-5	NA	TGTGCCAGCTCTTCACAAGAGACCCAGTACTTC	CASSSQETQYF
NA	TRBV7-8	TRBJ1-5	NA	TGTGCCACCTCGGGGGAGCTTAATCAGCCCCAGCATTTT	CATSGELNQPQHF
TRBD1	TRBV18	TRBJ2-7	NA	TGTGTCAGCTCACCAAGGACAGGGGGCGGCGAGCAGTACTTC	CVSSPRTGGGEQYF
NA	TRBV6-1	TRBJ1-4	NA	TGTGCCAGCAGTATGCAGGCCGTATCTAATGAAAAACTGTTTTTT	CASSMQAVSNEKLFF